These 30 T cell receptor beta chains were all obtained from the same sample, sequenced in a study of blood T cell repertoires in COVID-19. Profiling relied on immunoSEQ multiplex PCR, and the TCRdb table lists in-frame clones only, not all of them. The table includes a few hundred thousand clones, roughly 80% detected once. Sequencing was carried out using PBMCs or T cells enriched from blood (not recorded which). The receptor source for this set is a middle-aged man who had recovered from COVID-19.

The count of this clone is one. The rearrangement joins TRBV15 to TRBJ2-3; the match to TRBD1 covers 8 bases. Losses at the gene ends were 9 bases for V and 5 bases for J; bases not matched to a gene: 7. The CDR3 consists of 13 residues. Germline V lookup: CDR1 LNHNV, CDR2 YYDKDF (reference sequence). CDR3 coding DNA: TGTGCCACTAAACAGGGGGGTGAAGATACGCAGTATTTT. Amino acid sequence: CATKQGGEDTQYF.

The rearrangement uses TRBV15 and TRBJ2-7; 12 bases line up with TRBD2. Trimming removed 0 bases from V and 7 bases from J; junction bases left unmatched: 4. Germline lookup yields CDR1 LNHNV and CDR2 YYDKDF (reference sequence). This CDR3 has 15 residues. The CDR3 sequence is CATSRDLAGGGEQYF. CDR3 in DNA: TGTGCCACCAGCAGAGATCTAGCGGGAGGGGGGGAGCAGTACTTC.

V usage is TRBV6-5 and J usage is TRBJ2-7, with 9 nucleotides matching TRBD1. Per the germline V gene, CDR1 is MNHEY and CDR2 is SVGAGI. This CDR3 is 14 amino acids long. With V trimmed by 0 bases and J by 6 bases, 3 bases remained unmatched. CDR3 coding DNA: TGTGCCAGCAGTTACTCGACAGGGGGGACCGAGCAGTACTTC. Protein product: CASSYSTGGTEQYF.

This clone appeared once. The gene calls are TRBV19 and TRBJ2-3; the D is unclear. V was cut by 3 bases and J by 2 bases, with 9 bases left in between. This CDR3 comprises 14 residues. CDR1 LNHDA and CDR2 SQIVND come from the germline V gene (reference sequence). The CDR3 DNA is TGTGCCAGTAGTATCGAGGTCTCCACAGATACGCAGTATTTT. This gives the protein CASSIEVSTDTQYF.

J is TRBJ2-1 and V is TRBV7-3; 9 bases are shared with TRBD2. CDR3 size: 17 residues. The germline V gene has CDR1 SGHTA and CDR2 FQGTGA. V was pared by 5 bases and J by 7 bases, with 15 bases of the junction left unmatched. The CDR3 loop is CASSPLSSSGGGNEQFF. Here the CDR3 DNA reads TGTGCCAGCAGCCCTCTCTCGAGTAGCGGGGGCGGGAATGAGCAGTTCTTC. Supplemented by reference TRBV7-3 and TRBJ2-1, the full variable domain reads GAGVSQTPSNKVTEKGKYVELRCDPISGHTALYWYRQSLGQGPEFLIYFQGTGAADDSGLPNDRFFAVRPEGSVSTLKIQRTERGDSAVYLCASSPLSSSGGGNEQFFGPGTRLTVL.

V is TRBV5-4 and J is TRBJ2-3; perhaps TRBD2 as D (6 bases). The germline gives CDR1 SGHNT, CDR2 YYREEE (reference sequence). V was pared by 2 bases and J by 1 base, with 14 bases between. CDR3 size: 16 residues. The CDR3 loop is CASSFLRERGTDTQYF. CDR3 sequence (DNA): TGTGCCAGCAGCTTTCTGAGGGAGCGGGGCACAGATACGCAGTATTTT.

This sequence joins TRBV18 and TRBJ2-2; tentative D call: TRBD2 (6 bases). The CDR3 loop spans 15 amino acids. The germline CDR1 and CDR2 sequences are KGHSH and LQKENI. The V and J ends lost 2 bases and 5 bases respectively, with 12 bases between them. This chain's CDR3 is CASSPSRGGTGELFF. CDR3 DNA: TGTGCCAGCTCACCAAGCCGGGGAGGAACCGGGGAGCTGTTTTTT.

The V call is TRBV5-8, the J call TRBJ1-2; TRBD1 might be the D (5 bases). Trimming took off 6 bases at V and 1 base at J, with 10 bases between the two ends. The CDR3 consists of 13 residues. Germline CDR1 SGHTS, CDR2 YDEGEE. The CDR3 region has the DNA TGTGCCAGCATCCGGGGGGTTAACTATGGCTACACCTTC. Its protein product is CASIRGVNYGYTF.

This clone was detected a few times. The chain links TRBV7-3 to TRBJ2-1; TRBD1 agrees at 9 bases. The CDR3 contains 16 residues. V gave up 1 base and J gave up 10 bases; unmatched junction bases: 11. Looked up from germline, CDR1 is SGHTA and CDR2 is FQGTGA. CDR3 DNA sequence: TGTGCCAGCAGCTTAAAGGCCCCCGGACAGGGGAGCGAGCAGTTCTTC. It yields the protein CASSLKAPGQGSEQFF.

The chain recombines TRBV7-2 with TRBJ2-3, with 7 bases lining up with TRBD2. This CDR3 has 15 amino acids. The ends lost 5 bases at V and 1 base at J; junction bases unmatched: 6. The germline CDR1 and CDR2 sequences are SGHTA and FQGNSA. CDR3 loop: CASSLAGVGTDTQYF. In DNA form, the CDR3 reads TGTGCCAGCAGCCTCGCGGGGGTCGGCACAGATACGCAGTATTTT.

This chain connects TRBV3-1 (or the pseudogene TRBV3-2) to TRBJ2-5; 8 bases match TRBD2. J lost 6 bases, V lost 1 base, and 7 bases had no gene match. The CDR3 length is 15 residues. In germline, CDR1 is LGHDT, CDR2 YNNKEL (reference sequence). The CDR3 sequence: CASSQVTGGAQTQYF. The DNA for the CDR3 is TGTGCCAGCAGCCAAGTAACCGGGGGGGCGCAGACCCAGTACTTC.

The CDR3 DNA reads TGTGCCAGCAGCTTACGGCAGGGCGAGCAGTACTTC. Translating it yields CASSLRQGEQYF. This chain uses TRBV7-2 with TRBJ2-7, with D tentatively TRBD1 (5 bases). Trimming took 2 bases from V and 6 from J, leaving 8 bases between them. Looked up from germline, CDR1 is SGHTA and CDR2 is FQGNSA. This CDR3 is built from 12 residues.

This rearrangement joins TRBV27 to TRBJ1-3, with D possibly TRBD1 on 6 matching bases. Germline CDR1 MNHEY, CDR2 SMNVEV (reference sequence). There are 14 residues in the CDR3. The germline V and J ends were trimmed by 7 bases and 2 bases, with 12 bases remaining between them. In DNA, the CDR3 is TGTGCCAGCAAAGAGGACAGAACTGGAAACACCATATATTTT. Its protein is CASKEDRTGNTIYF.

The CDR3 region has the DNA TGTGCCACCAGCAGACAGGGGTCCACTAATGAAAAACTGTTTTTT. Translated: CATSRQGSTNEKLFF. V and J are TRBV15 and TRBJ1-4, with D maybe TRBD1 (6 bases). This CDR3 region has 15 residues. The germline V and J ends were trimmed by 2 bases and 2 bases, with 9 bases remaining between them. Germline V gives CDR1 LNHNV, CDR2 YYDKDF (reference sequence). The whole variable domain, remainder taken from reference TRBV15 and TRBJ1-4, is DAMVIQNPRYQVTQFGKPVTLSCSQTLNHNVMYWYQQKSSQAPKLLFHYYDKDFNNEADTPDNFQSRRPNTSFCFLDIRSPGLGDTAMYLCATSRQGSTNEKLFFGSGTQLSVL.

The chain carries TRBV9 and TRBJ1-2, with 9 positions matching TRBD1. Trimming cost V 2 bases and J 7 bases; bases outside gene matches: 9. Germline CDR1 reads SGDLS; CDR2 reads YYNGEE. The length of the CDR3 is 15 residues. CDR3 bases: TGTGCCAGCAGCGTGGAAGGACAGGGGATACCTGGCTACACCTTC. Translation: CASSVEGQGIPGYTF.

To note about this clone: The sample contains more than one DNA sequence encoding this CDR3. V is TRBV13 and J is TRBJ1-5; 7 nucleotides line up with TRBD1. Trimming took 5 bases from V and 4 from J; bases not matched to a gene: 8. The CDR3 extends over 15 amino acids. CDR1 PRHDT and CDR2 FYEKMQ come from the germline V gene (reference sequence). The chain's CDR3 is CASSLGQVKNQPQHF. DNA of the CDR3: TGTGCCAGCAGCCTTGGACAGGTAAAGAATCAGCCCCAGCATTTT.

The sample holds one count of this clone. This rearrangement joins TRBV5-1 to TRBJ2-1; TRBD2 is a possible D gene (6 bases). Germline CDR1 is SGHRS and CDR2 is YFSETQ. The V end was cut by 7 bases, the J end by 8 bases, with 16 bases between. The CDR3 has 13 residues. Written as DNA, the CDR3 is TGCGCCAGCGTCAACCTCGGGACTCATGAGCAGTTCTTC. Protein sequence: CASVNLGTHEQFF.

This chain uses TRBV5-1 with TRBJ2-5; TRBD1 matches 8 bases. Unmatched junction bases numbered 15, after V lost 4 bases and J lost 1 base. This CDR3 has 18 residues. Germline V gene sequence: CDR1 SGHRS, CDR2 YFSETQ. CDR3 sequence reads: CASSPNRWGTGAQETQYF. CDR3 sequence (DNA): TGCGCCAGCAGCCCCAATAGGTGGGGGACAGGTGCCCAAGAGACCCAGTACTTC.

V and J are TRBV27 and TRBJ1-5; TRBD1 aligns across 10 bases. Trimming removed 6 bases from V and 3 bases from J; junction bases left unmatched: 5. This CDR3 region has 15 residues. Germline V CDR1 and CDR2: MNHEY, SMNVEV (reference sequence). The CDR3 protein is CASRMGQGPNQPQHF. The CDR3 DNA is TGTGCCAGCAGAATGGGACAGGGGCCCAATCAGCCCCAGCATTTT.

V is TRBV3-1 (or the pseudogene TRBV3-2) and J is TRBJ2-3; 8 bases agree with TRBD2. Trimming at V came to 1 base and at J to 0 bases, leaving 9 bases not matched to a gene. Germline V gene data show CDR1 as LGHDT and CDR2 as YNNKEL (reference sequence). This CDR3 comprises 18 residues. The chain's CDR3 is CASSQALLRGGSTDTQYF. The CDR3 region has the DNA TGTGCCAGCAGCCAAGCCCTTTTGCGCGGGGGGAGCACAGATACGCAGTATTTT.

This clone was seen at least ten times. The rearrangement joins TRBV19 to TRBJ1-5; D gene unclear. CDR1 is LNHDA, CDR2 SQIVND, per germline (reference sequence). Trimming stripped 3 bases from V and 0 bases from J, with 9 bases between. The CDR3 sequence is 15 residues long. CDR3 nucleotide sequence: TGTGCCAGTAGTATCTCCCCCTATAGCAATCAGCCCCAGCATTTT. This gives the protein CASSISPYSNQPQHF.

The CDR3 region is CASSIHQNQPQHF. CDR3 nucleotide sequence: TGTGCCAGTAGTATACATCAGAATCAGCCCCAGCATTTT. The chain joins TRBV19 to TRBJ1-5; the D is unclear. CDR3 length: 13 residues. Looked up from germline, CDR1 is LNHDA and CDR2 is SQIVND (reference sequence). Trimming removed 2 bases at V and 4 bases at J, with 6 bases between.

The rearrangement uses TRBV24-1 and TRBJ2-1; 7 positions agree with TRBD2. The germline V gene has CDR1 KGHDR and CDR2 SFDVKD. This CDR3 has 12 amino acids. Trimming at V came to 8 bases and at J to 9 bases, leaving 6 bases not matched to a gene. Written as DNA, the CDR3 is TGTGCCACCAAGGGACTATCCGGTGAGCAGTTCTTC. It is translated as CATKGLSGEQFF.

The chain joins TRBV5-1 to TRBJ2-2, with TRBD2 matching 13 bases. The trim removed 3 bases at V and 5 bases at J, leaving 7 bases unmatched. Per the germline V gene, CDR1 is SGHRS and CDR2 is YFSETQ. The length of the CDR3 is 17 residues. The DNA of the CDR3 is TGCGCCAGCAGCTCGGGTGGACTAGCGGGGGTTACCGGGGAGCTGTTTTTT. Amino acid sequence: CASSSGGLAGVTGELFF.

A few counts support this clone. J is TRBJ2-5 and V is TRBV4-1, with 8 nucleotides matching TRBD1. Germline-derived CDR1 and CDR2 are MGHRA and YSYEKL. This CDR3 is 15 amino acids long. Trimming took 3 bases from V and 3 from J; bases not matched to a gene: 6. The CDR3 DNA sequence: TGCGCCAGCAGCCAGGGTCAGGGACAGGAAGAGACCCAGTACTTC. Amino acids: CASSQGQGQEETQYF.

This clone appeared a single time. This chain uses TRBV19 with TRBJ2-7; D may be TRBD1 (5 bases). The CDR3 contains 14 residues. Per the germline V gene, CDR1 is LNHDA and CDR2 is SQIVND (reference sequence). V lost 6 bases, J lost 4 bases, and 16 bases lay in between. CDR3 sequence reads: CASSAPGFDYEQYF. CDR3 DNA sequence: TGTGCCAGTAGCGCCCCAGGGTTCGATTACGAGCAGTACTTC. The full variable domain, completed using reference TRBV19 and TRBJ2-7, is DGGITQSPKYLFRKEGQNVTLSCEQNLNHDAMYWYRQDPGQGLRLIYYSQIVNDFQKGDIAEGYSVSREKKESFPLTVTSAQKNPTAFYLCASSAPGFDYEQYFGPGTRLTVT.

The chain joins TRBV9 to TRBJ2-2; TRBD2 agrees at 8 bases. Germline V lookup: CDR1 SGDLS, CDR2 YYNGEE. The CDR3 extends over 19 amino acids. V lost 0 bases to trimming and J lost 0 bases; unmatched junction nucleotides: 10. In DNA form, the CDR3 reads TGTGCCAGCAGCGTAGGAGGGGCCGCGGGGGGCCCGAACACCGGGGAGCTGTTTTTT. Translated, it gives CASSVGGAAGGPNTGELFF.

This sequence joins TRBV24-1 and TRBJ1-2; no clear D. The length of the CDR3 is 12 residues. Germline CDR1 reads KGHDR; CDR2 reads SFDVKD. Trimming took 4 bases from V and 8 from J, leaving 10 bases between them. The CDR3 region is CATSDPARGYTF. CDR3 in DNA: TGTGCCACCAGTGACCCCGCTAGGGGCTACACCTTC.

This clone showed up just once. This sequence joins TRBV5-6 and TRBJ2-5, with 7 bases matching TRBD1. This CDR3 is 13 amino acids long. J lost 5 bases, V lost 4 bases, and 5 bases had no gene match. Germline lookup yields CDR1 SGHDT and CDR2 YYEEEE. CDR3 nucleotides: TGTGCCAGCAGCCCGACAGGGACGGAGACCCAGTACTTC. It yields the protein CASSPTGTETQYF.

V gene TRBV7-9 combines with J gene TRBJ2-7; 16 bases map to TRBD2. V shed 4 bases, J shed 4 bases, and the junction held 10 bases outside the gene matches. CDR3 size: 18 residues. Per the germline V gene, CDR1 is SEHNR and CDR2 is FQNEAQ (reference sequence). DNA of the CDR3: TGTGCCAGCAGCTCCGCCGGGACTAGCGGGGGGGCTTGGTACGAGCAGTACTTC. It encodes CASSSAGTSGGAWYEQYF.